Below are 23 T cell receptor beta chains sequenced from a single sample in a study of neurological immune-mediated disorders. MiXCR was run by TCRdb on the 5' RACE reads, yielding one entry per CDR3 protein. This sample yields tens of thousands of distinct CDR3 sequences, of which 10% are seen a single time; about 2% belongs to the top ten. Sequenced sample: PBMCs. All receptors derive from a man in his forties in good health.

This clonotype came up many times. This rearrangement joins TRBV5-5 to TRBJ2-2; TRBD2 matches 7 bases. CDR3 size: 16 residues. The ends lost 5 bases at V and 6 bases at J; junction bases unmatched: 13. Germline CDR1 is SGHKS and CDR2 is YYEKEE (reference sequence). In nucleotides, the CDR3 is TGTGCCAGCAGACGCCAGGGAGGGAACGTTGCCGGGGAGCTGTTTTTT. The encoded protein is CASRRQGGNVAGELFF.

This clonotype showed up just a few times. This rearrangement joins TRBV9 to TRBJ2-2; D not resolved. Germline V CDR1 and CDR2: SGDLS, YYNGEE. The V and J ends lost 4 bases and 6 bases respectively, with 10 bases between them. This CDR3 region has 13 residues. Written as DNA, the CDR3 is TGTGCCAGCAGCCCCCACCCGGCCGGGGAGCTGTTTTTT. This gives the protein CASSPHPAGELFF. Full variable domain (remainder filled in from reference TRBV9 and TRBJ2-2): DSGVTQTPKHLITATGQRVTLRCSPRSGDLSVYWYQQSLDQGLQFLIQYYNGEERAKGNILERFSAQQFPDLHSELNLSSLELGDSALYFCASSPHPAGELFFGEGSRLTVL.

This clonotype has ten or more counts. The V and J genes are TRBV9 and TRBJ1-2; 7 bases align to TRBD1. The CDR3 contains 14 residues. V shed 0 bases, J shed 8 bases, and the junction held 7 bases outside the gene matches. Germline CDR1 is SGDLS and CDR2 is YYNGEE. The CDR3 DNA reads as TGTGCCAGCAGCGTAGTGAGGGGGCGGGACGGCTACACCTTC. Residues: CASSVVRGRDGYTF.

With regard to this clonotype: Compared with germline, one end of the junction differs, possibly owing to a read error. The genes are TRBV7-7 and TRBJ2-3; TRBD2 matches at 8 bases. The CDR3 contains 15 residues. In germline, CDR1 is SSHAT, CDR2 FNYEAQ (reference sequence). CDR3 loop: CASRLTNGGADTQNF. Written as DNA, the CDR3 is TGTGCCAGCAGATTGACCAACGGGGGGGCAGATACGCAGAATTTT.

The table lists this clonotype with many counts. The CDR3 here is CASSPSLREGRYEQYF. The CDR3 DNA reads as TGTGCCAGCAGCCCCTCATTACGGGAGGGCCGGTACGAGCAGTACTTC. The rearrangement uses TRBV7-9 and TRBJ2-7; 8 bases are a match to TRBD2. The CDR3 has 16 residues. V lost 5 bases to trimming and J lost 4 bases; unmatched junction nucleotides: 13. From germline, CDR1 is SEHNR and CDR2 FQNEAQ (reference sequence).

This clonotype occurred many times. The chain is built from TRBV9 and TRBJ2-7; D is unclear. This CDR3 has 14 residues. The germline CDR1 and CDR2 sequences are SGDLS and YYNGEE. Trimming left V 0 bases short and J 0 bases short, with 7 bases between. In DNA, the CDR3 is TGTGCCAGCAGCGTAGGGACCGTCTCCTACGAGCAGTACTTC. Its translation: CASSVGTVSYEQYF.

This clonotype occurred a few times. This rearrangement joins TRBV7-9 to TRBJ1-1; 8 bases match TRBD1. The germline V gene encodes CDR1 SEHNR and CDR2 FQNEAQ (reference sequence). The CDR3 is made up of 15 amino acids. V shed 6 bases, J shed 3 bases, and the junction held 9 bases outside the gene matches. The CDR3, as DNA: TGTGCCAGCAGTGACGTGACAGGGGCGTACACTGAAGCTTTCTTT. Encoded protein: CASSDVTGAYTEAFF.

This chain uses TRBV5-1 with TRBJ2-1; perhaps TRBD2 as D (5 bases). V lost 5 bases, J lost 4 bases, and 16 bases lay in between. CDR1 is SGHRS and CDR2 is YFSETQ in the germline V gene. CDR3 size: 15 residues. CDR3 residues: CASRYVGGVYNEQFF. In DNA form, the CDR3 reads TGCGCCAGCAGATATGTCGGAGGTGTATACAATGAGCAGTTCTTC.

Many counts were recorded for this clonotype. The chain employs TRBV18 and TRBJ2-7; D not resolved. Trimming shortened V by 3 bases and J by 5 bases, and 8 bases separated the two germline ends. From germline, CDR1 is KGHSH and CDR2 LQKENI. The length of the CDR3 is 12 residues. In nucleotides, the CDR3 is TGTGCCAGCTCACCCACATCCAACGAGCAGTACTTC. Translation gives CASSPTSNEQYF.

Points on this clonotype: One end of the junction does not line up with germline, which may come from a read error. The chain is built from TRBV28 and TRBJ1-1; 7 bases line up with TRBD1. Germline CDR1 is MDHEN and CDR2 is SYDVKM. CDR3 size: 16 residues. CDR3 protein: CASTTTRTGQYTGAFF. CDR3 sequence (DNA): TGTGCCAGCACTACCACTCGGACGGGACAGTACACTGGAGCTTTCTTT.

This clonotype appeared many times. This chain uses TRBV12-3 or TRBV12-4 with TRBJ1-1, with 10 bases fitting TRBD1. J lost 4 bases, V lost 0 bases, and 2 bases had no gene match. This CDR3 comprises 15 residues. In DNA, the CDR3 is TGTGCCAGCAGTTTAGCAGGACAGGGGGGCACTGAAGCTTTCTTT. This sequence encodes CASSLAGQGGTEAFF.

This clonotype was counted many times. The chain links TRBV3-1 to TRBJ1-1; D call uncertain. The CDR3 has 14 amino acids. CDR1 and CDR2 (germline): LGHDT, YNNKEL (reference sequence). Trimming took 1 base from V and 4 from J, leaving 10 bases between them. The CDR3 spells CASSQGQVGTEAFF. The CDR3 nucleotides are TGTGCCAGCAGCCAAGGCCAGGTCGGCACTGAAGCTTTCTTT.

This clonotype was recorded at least ten times. The chain employs TRBV5-1 and TRBJ2-7, with 8 bases matching TRBD2. This CDR3 spans 13 amino acids. Germline V CDR1 and CDR2: SGHRS, YFSETQ. Unmatched junction bases numbered 5, after V lost 4 bases and J lost 5 bases. The CDR3 coding sequence is TGCGCCAGCAGCCCCTCGGGAGGGCACGAGCAGTACTTC. Protein sequence: CASSPSGGHEQYF.

This rearrangement joins TRBV20-1 to TRBJ2-3; D may be TRBD1 or TRBD2 (5 bases each). Germline V lookup: CDR1 DFQATT, CDR2 SNEGSKA (reference sequence). This CDR3 comprises 13 residues. The V end was cut by 6 bases, the J end by 4 bases, with 14 bases between. This CDR3 reads CSAQGPWPDTQYF. The CDR3 DNA follows: TGCAGTGCCCAGGGACCGTGGCCAGATACGCAGTATTTT.

This clonotype was recorded many times. The chain combines TRBV5-1 with TRBJ1-5; no definite D call. The germline V gene has CDR1 SGHRS and CDR2 YFSETQ. Deletions cut 0 bases from V and 1 base from J, with 11 bases between. This CDR3 is 16 amino acids long. CDR3 region: CASSLGIGGSNQPQHF. In DNA, the CDR3 is TGCGCCAGCAGCTTGGGGATTGGTGGGAGCAATCAGCCCCAGCATTTT.

This clonotype was recorded many times. The V call is TRBV24-1, the J call TRBJ2-5; D gene uncertain. V lost 4 bases and J lost 3, with 8 bases in between. This CDR3 is built from 13 residues. CDR1 is KGHDR, CDR2 SFDVKD, per germline. CDR3 in amino acids: CATSELREETQYF. CDR3 in DNA: TGTGCCACCAGTGAACTACGGGAAGAGACCCAGTACTTC.

This clonotype was seen repeatedly, ten times or more. This sequence joins TRBV7-9 and TRBJ1-1; a possible D gene is TRBD1 (6 bases). V lost 2 bases to trimming and J lost 3 bases, with 10 bases between them. This CDR3 has 14 amino acids. CDR1 is SEHNR and CDR2 is FQNEAQ in the germline V gene (reference sequence). The CDR3 is CASSLRGRDTEAFF. CDR3 coding DNA: TGTGCCAGCAGCTTAAGGGGGAGGGACACTGAAGCTTTCTTT.

This clonotype appeared many times. This chain joins TRBV7-2 and TRBJ1-2, with D possibly being TRBD1 (5 bases). Germline-derived CDR1 and CDR2 are SGHTA and FQGNSA. Trimming removed 3 bases from V and 6 bases from J, with 17 bases in between. This CDR3 has 15 residues. The CDR3 region is CASSFIRTEGNGYTF. CDR3 coding DNA: TGTGCCAGCAGCTTCATTCGGACTGAGGGGAATGGCTACACCTTC.

Many counts were recorded for this clonotype. The chain is built from TRBV5-5 and TRBJ1-1; D gene ambiguous. Deletions cut 0 bases from V and 5 bases from J, with 17 bases between. The V gene's germline CDR1 is SGHKS and CDR2 YYEKEE (reference sequence). This CDR3 comprises 16 residues. The CDR3 DNA is TGTGCCAGCAGCTTGGAAGTATGGCAGGTCAGGACTGAAGCTTTCTTT. Its translation is CASSLEVWQVRTEAFF.

This clonotype is a singleton in its sample. A much larger clonotype is one base distant, so this may be a read error. The chain has TRBV25-1 and TRBJ2-7; D is undetermined. The CDR3 is 12 residues long. Germline CDR1 reads MGHDK; CDR2 reads SYGVNS. The germline V and J ends were trimmed by 3 bases and 3 bases, with 6 bases remaining between them. The CDR3 protein is CASSECYYEQYF. Here the CDR3 DNA reads TGTGCCAGCAGTGAGTGTTACTACGAGCAGTACTTC.

This clonotype appeared many times. The chain links TRBV3-1 to TRBJ2-5; D could derive from TRBD1 or TRBD2 (5 bases each). Germline CDR1 LGHDT, CDR2 YNNKEL (reference sequence). The CDR3 contains 14 residues. The V end was cut by 5 bases, the J end by 5 bases, with 15 bases between. CDR3 sequence: CASSGTWVGETQYF. DNA for the CDR3: TGTGCCAGCAGCGGGACCTGGGTGGGGGAGACCCAGTACTTC.

Worth noting for this clonotype: A much larger clone is a single base away; this may be a read error. The rearrangement uses TRBV7-3 and TRBJ1-2, with D possibly TRBD1 on 5 matching bases. The germline V gene encodes CDR1 SGHTA and CDR2 FQGTGA. V was clipped by 5 bases and J by 8 bases, with 18 bases between them. The CDR3 is 14 residues long. The CDR3 DNA reads TGTGCCAGCAGCGCGGACATGGGGAATGGGGGCTACACCTTC. Protein sequence: CASSADMGNGGYTF.

The V and J genes are TRBV7-6 and TRBJ1-6; D is ambiguous. This CDR3 is 15 amino acids long. V gave up 0 bases and J gave up 5 bases, with 8 bases separating them. The germline CDR1 and CDR2 sequences are SGHVS and FNYEAQ. In DNA form, the CDR3 reads TGTGCCAGCAGCTTAGCGCACGGGGATAATTCACCCCTCCACTTT. As protein: CASSLAHGDNSPLHF.